This T cell receptor (beta chain) was captured by sequencing in a study of cytomegalovirus exposure and HLA in healthy donors. General observations from the study: Most TCR sequences were uncommon, yet certain public TCRs appeared in many donors.

Concerning this clone: The antigen remains undetermined.

The V gene's germline CDR1 is MNHNY and CDR2 SVGAGI (reference sequence). Trimming pared 2 bases from V and 3 bases from J, leaving 6 bases between. CDR3 length: 13 residues. With 60 Vbeta and 13 Jbeta primers, the PCR was carried out. Repertoires were generated with immunoSEQ multiplex PCR, while TCRdb's copy carries only in-frame clones and drops some. The sample shows about 160,000 clones, just under 80% of them seen only once. This TCR was sampled from a woman aged 45-65 years in good health and CMV-seronegative. V gene TRBV6-6 combines with J gene TRBJ2-3, with D hard to call. The sequenced material came from PBMCs. CDR3 coding DNA: TGTGCCAGCAGTTACGGCGGTACAGATACGCAGTATTTT. This gives the protein CASSYGGTDTQYF.